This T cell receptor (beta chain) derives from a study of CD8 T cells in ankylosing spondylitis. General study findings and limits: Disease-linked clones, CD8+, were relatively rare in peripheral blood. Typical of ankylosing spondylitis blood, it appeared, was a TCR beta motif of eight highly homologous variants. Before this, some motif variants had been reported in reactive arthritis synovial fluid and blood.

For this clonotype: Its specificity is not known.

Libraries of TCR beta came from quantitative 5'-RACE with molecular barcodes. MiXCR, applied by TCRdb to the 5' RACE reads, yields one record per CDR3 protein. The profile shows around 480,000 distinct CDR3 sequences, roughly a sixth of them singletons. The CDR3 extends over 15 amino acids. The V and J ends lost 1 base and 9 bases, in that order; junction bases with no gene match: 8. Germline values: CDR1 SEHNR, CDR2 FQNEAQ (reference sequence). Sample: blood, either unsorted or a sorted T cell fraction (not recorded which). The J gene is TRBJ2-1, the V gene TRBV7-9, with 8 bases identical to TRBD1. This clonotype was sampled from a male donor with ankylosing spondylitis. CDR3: CASSLGTGRPGEQFF. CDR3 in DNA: TGTGCCAGCAGCTTAGGGACAGGGAGGCCTGGTGAGCAGTTCTTC.